This is a list of T cell receptor beta chains from one sample in a study of PD-L1 blockade in urothelial cancer. Profiled with immunoSEQ multiplex PCR; TCRdb holds only in-frame clones, not every one. The sample has about 120,000 clones, roughly 82% seen once. Specimen: PBMCs, collected around atezolizumab (anti-PD-L1) treatment. These TCRs come from a man over 45 with urothelial cancer. The CDR3 runs from the conserved cysteine through the conserved F or W. Each record gives: D gene, V gene, clone size, J gene, CDR3 DNA, CDR3 protein. A D gene is named only where the DNA matches it firmly. Some rows mark clone size as missing; the rest say once, few, many or name a class of expanded clone.

>TRBD2|TRBV5-1|-|TRBJ2-5
TGCGCCAGCAGCTTGCCGGGACTAGCGGGAGGGTCCGAGACCCAGTACTTC
CASSLPGLAGGSETQYF
>-|TRBV28|few|TRBJ2-3
TGTGCCAGCAGCCCCCAGACAGGTCCAGATACGCAGTATTTT
CASSPQTGPDTQYF
>TRBD1|TRBV27|-|TRBJ2-4
TGTGCCAGCAGAGACCCGGGACAGGGTTTGGGAAACATTCAGTACTTC
CASRDPGQGLGNIQYF
>-|TRBV15|once|TRBJ2-3
TGTGCCACCAGCAGAGATCCTGCTAGCGCAGATACGCAGTATTTT
CATSRDPASADTQYF
>-|TRBV11-2|-|TRBJ1-5
TGTGCCAGCAGCTTAGAGCGGTATAGCAATCAGCCCCAGCATTTT
CASSLERYSNQPQHF
>TRBD1|TRBV5-1|few|TRBJ2-3
TGCGCCAGCAGCCAAAACAGGGGGGTCACAGATACGCAGTATTTT
CASSQNRGVTDTQYF
>TRBD2|TRBV10-3|-|TRBJ2-7
TGTGCCATCAGTGGGGGACTAGCGGGCACGAACTCCTACGAGCAGTACTTC
CAISGGLAGTNSYEQYF
>TRBD1|TRBV7-9|few|TRBJ2-7
TGTGCCAGCAGCTCAACGGGACAGTACGAGCAGTACTTC
CASSSTGQYEQYF
>-|TRBV28|-|TRBJ1-2
TGTGCCAGCAGTCCAACTATAGATAACTATGGCTACACCTTC
CASSPTIDNYGYTF
>TRBD2|TRBV5-1|-|TRBJ2-1
TGCGCCAGCAGCTCGCATCCGGGACTAGATTACAATGAGCAGTTCTTC
CASSSHPGLDYNEQFF
>-|TRBV18|-|TRBJ1-6
TGTGCCAGCTCACCTGGATGGACTGAGAATTCACCCCTCCACTTT
CASSPGWTENSPLHF
>TRBD2|TRBV2|few|TRBJ2-1
TGTGCCAGCACCCCGGGACTAGTCTTGAATGAGCAGTTCTTC
CASTPGLVLNEQFF
>-|TRBV4-1|-|TRBJ1-1
TGCGCCAGCAGCCAAGATTCAGGGGCAGGCACTGAAGCTTTCTTT
CASSQDSGAGTEAFF
>-|TRBV9|once|TRBJ1-1
TGTGCCAGCAGCGTAGGGGACCTGGACAGTTATAACACTGAAGCTTTCTTT
CASSVGDLDSYNTEAFF
>-|TRBV7-3|-|TRBJ2-3
TGTGCCAGCAGCTCCAGGGGCACAGATACGCAGTATTTT
CASSSRGTDTQYF
>TRBD1|TRBV4-2|-|TRBJ1-6
TGTGCCAGCAGCCAAGATGGGACAGAAGCGTTAAACTCCTATAATTCACCCCTCCACTTT
CASSQDGTEALNSYNSPLHF
>TRBD2|TRBV2|-|TRBJ2-5
TGTGCCAGCCCATGGCGGCTAGCGGGGAAGGCGGAGACCCAGTACTTC
CASPWRLAGKAETQYF
>-|TRBV7-8|-|TRBJ2-7
TGTGCCAGCAGCCTGGAGGGACTCCGCGGCTACGAGCAGTACTTC
CASSLEGLRGYEQYF
>-|TRBV5-6|-|TRBJ1-2
TGTGCCAGCAGCTTGTCGTCCTTGGACTGCACCTTC
CASSLSSLDCTF
>-|TRBV6-5|once|TRBJ2-1
TGTGCCAGCAGTCACACGATTGGGCATGAGCAGTTCTTC
CASSHTIGHEQFF
>TRBD1|TRBV11-1|-|TRBJ2-5
TGTGCCAGCAGTTCCCCCCACAGGGGCGAACTTCAAGAGACCCAGTACTTC
CASSSPHRGELQETQYF
>TRBD2|TRBV5-4|-|TRBJ2-1
TGTGCCAGCAGCTTGAGCGGGGGGACGAGCTCCTACAATGAGCAGTTCTTC
CASSLSGGTSSYNEQFF
>TRBD2|TRBV7-3|-|TRBJ2-3
TGTGCCAGCAGCCGGACTAGCGGGAGCGGGGGGGATACGCAGTATTTT
CASSRTSGSGGDTQYF
>-|TRBV7-9|-|TRBJ2-5
TGTGCCAGCAGCTCAGGGTTGGGGACCCAGTACTTC
CASSSGLGTQYF
>TRBD1|TRBV7-9|-|TRBJ2-5
TGTGCCAGCAGCTTAGGGGACAGGGGGGGCCCCCAAGAGACCCAGTACTTC
CASSLGDRGGPQETQYF
>-|TRBV29-1|-|TRBJ1-1
TGCAGCGTTGAAGTGAACATGAACACTGAAGCTTTCTTT
CSVEVNMNTEAFF
>TRBD2|TRBV28|-|TRBJ2-5
TGTGCCAGCAGGCCCCAGGGCGGGAGGAGCGTGACCCAGTACTTC
CASRPQGGRSVTQYF
>-|TRBV5-6|-|TRBJ2-2
TGTGCCAGCAGCCCTAGGAAGGGCGGGATGTTCAGCACCGGGGAGCTGTTTTTT
CASSPRKGGMFSTGELFF
>-|TRBV19|-|TRBJ1-3
TGTGCCAGTAGTATGATGACAGCTGGAAACACCATATATTTT
CASSMMTAGNTIYF
>-|TRBV15|-|TRBJ2-2
TGTGCCACCAGCAGAGACGTGAACACCGGGGAGCTGTTTTTT
CATSRDVNTGELFF
>-|TRBV4-1|-|TRBJ1-2
TGCGCCAGCAGCCAAGTTGGGGGGTATGGCTACACCTTC
CASSQVGGYGYTF
>TRBD2|TRBV28|-|TRBJ2-7
TGTGCCAGCGCTTGGGGTAGCGGGAGGCACGAGCAGTACTTC
CASAWGSGRHEQYF
>-|TRBV5-1|few|TRBJ1-1
TGCGCCAGCAGCTGGTCGGGGGGGAACACTGAAGCTTTCTTT
CASSWSGGNTEAFF
>TRBD1|TRBV28|few|TRBJ1-2
TGTGCCAGCGTCCGATGGACAGGCCTAGAGGGCTACACCTTC
CASVRWTGLEGYTF
>TRBD1|TRBV30|few|TRBJ2-6
TGTGCCTGGAGGGGACAGGGGACCGGGGCCAACGTCCTGACTTTC
CAWRGQGTGANVLTF
>-|TRBV18|-|TRBJ1-4
TGTGCCAGCTCCCCGGACAGCGAAAAACTGTTTTTT
CASSPDSEKLFF
>TRBD2|TRBV25-1|-|TRBJ2-1
TGTGCCAGCAGTGAGTGGGTAGCGGGAGATGAGCAGTTCTTC
CASSEWVAGDEQFF
>TRBD2|TRBV27|-|TRBJ2-3
TGTGCCAGCAGTTTGGGACTAGCGGTAAATACGCAGTATTTT
CASSLGLAVNTQYF
>TRBD2|TRBV10-1|once|TRBJ2-1
TGCGCCAGCAGTGAAGGGACTAGCGTCTACAATGAGCAGTTCTTC
CASSEGTSVYNEQFF
>TRBD1|TRBV6-1|few|TRBJ1-2
TGTGCCAGCAGTGAGAGACAGGGGAATGGCTACACCTTC
CASSERQGNGYTF
>TRBD2|TRBV9|-|TRBJ2-5
TGTGCCAGCAGCTCATGGACTAGCGGGGGCCAAGAGACCCAGTACTTC
CASSSWTSGGQETQYF
>TRBD1|TRBV18|-|TRBJ1-2
TGTGCCAGCTCCCCCGACAGGGTGAGCAACTACACCTTC
CASSPDRVSNYTF
>-|TRBV5-6|-|TRBJ2-6
TGTGCCAGCAGCTTCAGGGGTTCCGGGGCCAACGTCCTGACTTTC
CASSFRGSGANVLTF
>TRBD1|TRBV5-1|once|TRBJ1-3
TGCGCCAGCAGCTCGACAGGGGGGCTGGAAGGAAACACCATATATTTT
CASSSTGGLEGNTIYF